This TCR beta chain was profiled in a study of control samples from healthy donors and cancer patients. The table came from immunoSEQ multiplex PCR; TCRdb's copy has only in-frame clones and leaves some out. The sample includes 90,000 to 140,000 clones, roughly 85% of them seen just once. The CDR3 has 13 residues. The germline V gene encodes CDR1 MNHEY and CDR2 SVGAGI. The ends were cut back, 10 bases at V and 2 bases at J, with 14 bases in the middle. This chain connects TRBV6-5 to TRBJ1-2, with unresolved D. This clonotype was obtained from a woman in her fifties or sixties in good health. Sample: blood. The CDR3: CATPGRENYGYTF. The CDR3 coding sequence is TGTGCCACCCCCGGTCGGGAGAACTATGGCTACACCTTC.